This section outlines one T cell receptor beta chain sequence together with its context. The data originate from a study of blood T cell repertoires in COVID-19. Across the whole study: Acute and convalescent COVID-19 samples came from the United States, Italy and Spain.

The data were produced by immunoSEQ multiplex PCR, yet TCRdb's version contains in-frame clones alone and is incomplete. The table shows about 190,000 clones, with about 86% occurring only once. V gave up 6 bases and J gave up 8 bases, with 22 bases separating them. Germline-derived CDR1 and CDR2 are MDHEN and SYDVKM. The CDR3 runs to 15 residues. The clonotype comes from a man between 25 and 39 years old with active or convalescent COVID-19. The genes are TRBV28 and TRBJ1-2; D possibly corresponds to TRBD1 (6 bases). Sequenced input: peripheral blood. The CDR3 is CASSPTGPQRGGYTF. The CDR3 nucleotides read TGTGCCAGCAGCCCGACAGGTCCCCAAAGGGGAGGCTACACCTTC.